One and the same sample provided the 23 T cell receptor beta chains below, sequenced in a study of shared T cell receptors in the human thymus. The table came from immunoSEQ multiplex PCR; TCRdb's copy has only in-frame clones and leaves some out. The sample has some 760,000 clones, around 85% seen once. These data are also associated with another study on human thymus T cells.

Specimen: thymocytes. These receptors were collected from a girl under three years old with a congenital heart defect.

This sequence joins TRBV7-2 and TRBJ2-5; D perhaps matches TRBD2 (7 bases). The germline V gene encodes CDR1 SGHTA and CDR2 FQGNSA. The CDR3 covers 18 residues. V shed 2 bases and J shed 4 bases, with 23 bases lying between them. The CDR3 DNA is TGTGCCAGCAGCTTACGGGTCTCGGGGGGCAGTATGAGAGAGACCCAGTACTTC. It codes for CASSLRVSGGSMRETQYF. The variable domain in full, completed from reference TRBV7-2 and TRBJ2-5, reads GAGVSQSPSNKVTEKGKDVELRCDPISGHTALYWYRQSLGQGLEFLIYFQGNSAPDKSGLPSDRFSAERTGGSVSTLTIQRTQQEDSAVYLCASSLRVSGGSMRETQYFGPGTRLLVL.

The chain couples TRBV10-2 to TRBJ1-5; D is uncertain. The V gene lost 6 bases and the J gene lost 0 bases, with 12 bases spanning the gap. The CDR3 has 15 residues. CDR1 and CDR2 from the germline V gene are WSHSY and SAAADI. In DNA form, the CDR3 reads TGCGCCAGCAGGCCGACAAAAAATAGCAATCAGCCCCAGCATTTT. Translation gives CASRPTKNSNQPQHF.

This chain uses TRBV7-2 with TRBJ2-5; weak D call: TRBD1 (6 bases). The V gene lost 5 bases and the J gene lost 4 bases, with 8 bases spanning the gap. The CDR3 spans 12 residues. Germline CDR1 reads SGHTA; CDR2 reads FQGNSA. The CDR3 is CASSQGRETQYF. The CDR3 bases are TGTGCCAGCAGCCAGGGGAGAGAGACCCAGTACTTC.

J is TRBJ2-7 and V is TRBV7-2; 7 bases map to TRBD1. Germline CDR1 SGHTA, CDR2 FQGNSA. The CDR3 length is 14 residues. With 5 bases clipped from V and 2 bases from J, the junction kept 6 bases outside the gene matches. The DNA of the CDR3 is TGTGCCAGCAGCCAAAAGAGGGGGCCCTACGAGCAGTACTTC. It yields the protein CASSQKRGPYEQYF. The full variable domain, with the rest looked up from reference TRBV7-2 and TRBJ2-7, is GAGVSQSPSNKVTEKGKDVELRCDPISGHTALYWYRQSLGQGLEFLIYFQGNSAPDKSGLPSDRFSAERTGGSVSTLTIQRTQQEDSAVYLCASSQKRGPYEQYFGPGTRLTVT.

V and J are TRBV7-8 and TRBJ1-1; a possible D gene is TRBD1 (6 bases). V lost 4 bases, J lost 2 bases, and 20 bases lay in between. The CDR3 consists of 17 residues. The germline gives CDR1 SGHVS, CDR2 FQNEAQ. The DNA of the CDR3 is TGTGCCAGCAGCTCACAAACCAGGGGACCCGCCAACACTGAAGCTTTCTTT. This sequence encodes CASSSQTRGPANTEAFF.

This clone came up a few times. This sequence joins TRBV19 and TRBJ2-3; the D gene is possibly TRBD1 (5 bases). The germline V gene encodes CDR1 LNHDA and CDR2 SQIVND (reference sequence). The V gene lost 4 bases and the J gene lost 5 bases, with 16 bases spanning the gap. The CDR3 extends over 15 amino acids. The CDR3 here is CASSTLRQGQDTQYF. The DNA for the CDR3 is TGTGCCAGTAGTACCTTGAGGCAGGGCCAAGATACGCAGTATTTT.

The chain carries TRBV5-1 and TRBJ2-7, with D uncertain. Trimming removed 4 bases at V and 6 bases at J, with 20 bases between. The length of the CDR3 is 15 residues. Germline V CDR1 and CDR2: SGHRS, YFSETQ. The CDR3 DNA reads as TGCGCCAGCAGCGACCCTAGTAAATACCCCCTCGAGCAGTACTTC. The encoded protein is CASSDPSKYPLEQYF.

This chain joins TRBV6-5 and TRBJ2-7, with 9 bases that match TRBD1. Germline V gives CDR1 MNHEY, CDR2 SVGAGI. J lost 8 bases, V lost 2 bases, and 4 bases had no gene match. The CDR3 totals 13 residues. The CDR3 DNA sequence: TGTGCCAGCAGTTACATGGACAGGGGTAAGCAGTACTTC. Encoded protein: CASSYMDRGKQYF.

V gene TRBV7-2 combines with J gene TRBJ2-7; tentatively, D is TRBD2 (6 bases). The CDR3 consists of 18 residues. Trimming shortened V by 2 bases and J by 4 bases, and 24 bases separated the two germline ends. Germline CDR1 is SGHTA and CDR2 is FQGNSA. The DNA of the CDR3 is TGTGCCAGCAGCTTAAGGGCTGAGGTGGTCAGGGAGGAATACGAGCAGTACTTC. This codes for CASSLRAEVVREEYEQYF. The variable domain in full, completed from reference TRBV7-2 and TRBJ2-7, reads GAGVSQSPSNKVTEKGKDVELRCDPISGHTALYWYRQSLGQGLEFLIYFQGNSAPDKSGLPSDRFSAERTGGSVSTLTIQRTQQEDSAVYLCASSLRAEVVREEYEQYFGPGTRLTVT.

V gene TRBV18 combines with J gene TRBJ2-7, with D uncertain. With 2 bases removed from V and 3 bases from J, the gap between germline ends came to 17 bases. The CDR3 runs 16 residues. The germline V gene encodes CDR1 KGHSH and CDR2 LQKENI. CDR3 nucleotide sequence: TGTGCCAGCTCACCATTCGGAACCAAAACAGTCTACGAGCAGTACTTC. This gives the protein CASSPFGTKTVYEQYF.

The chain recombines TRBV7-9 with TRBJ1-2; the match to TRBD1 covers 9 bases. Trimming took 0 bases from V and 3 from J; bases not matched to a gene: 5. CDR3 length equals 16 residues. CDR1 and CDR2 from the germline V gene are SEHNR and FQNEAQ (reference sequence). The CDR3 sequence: CASSLASDRGYYGYTF. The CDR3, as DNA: TGTGCCAGCAGCTTAGCCTCTGACAGGGGGTACTATGGCTACACCTTC.

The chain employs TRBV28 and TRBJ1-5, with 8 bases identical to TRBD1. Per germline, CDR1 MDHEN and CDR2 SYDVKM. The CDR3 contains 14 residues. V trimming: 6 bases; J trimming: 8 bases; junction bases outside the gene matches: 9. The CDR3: CASSTDRGQKPQHF. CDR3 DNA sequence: TGTGCCAGCAGCACCGACAGGGGTCAGAAGCCCCAGCATTTT.

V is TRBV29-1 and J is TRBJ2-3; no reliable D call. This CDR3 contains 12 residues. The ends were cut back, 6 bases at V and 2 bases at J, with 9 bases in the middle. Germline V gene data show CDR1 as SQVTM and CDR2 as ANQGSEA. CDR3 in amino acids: CSVAQATDTQYF. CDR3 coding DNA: TGCAGCGTGGCTCAGGCCACAGATACGCAGTATTTT.

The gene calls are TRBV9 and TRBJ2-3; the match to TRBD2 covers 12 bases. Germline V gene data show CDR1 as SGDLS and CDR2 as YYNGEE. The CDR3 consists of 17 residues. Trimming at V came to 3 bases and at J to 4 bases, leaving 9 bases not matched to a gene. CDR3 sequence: CASSGPSGGALADTQYF. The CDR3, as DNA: TGTGCCAGCAGCGGCCCTAGCGGGGGGGCCTTGGCAGATACGCAGTATTTT. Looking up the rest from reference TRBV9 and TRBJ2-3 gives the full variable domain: DSGVTQTPKHLITATGQRVTLRCSPRSGDLSVYWYQQSLDQGLQFLIQYYNGEERAKGNILERFSAQQFPDLHSELNLSSLELGDSALYFCASSGPSGGALADTQYFGPGTRLTVL.

The CDR3 DNA is TGTGCCAGCAGTGATAGTGGTACAGAGTTTTATGGCTACACCTTC. Amino acid sequence: CASSDSGTEFYGYTF. The gene calls are TRBV25-1 and TRBJ1-2; D not certain. Trimming took off 3 bases at V and 5 bases at J, with 16 bases between the two ends. Germline V gives CDR1 MGHDK, CDR2 SYGVNS. The CDR3 has 15 amino acids.

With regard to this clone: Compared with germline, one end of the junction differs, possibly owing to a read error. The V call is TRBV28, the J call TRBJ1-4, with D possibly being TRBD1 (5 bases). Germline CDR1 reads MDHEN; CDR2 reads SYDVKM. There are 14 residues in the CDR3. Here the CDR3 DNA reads TGTGCCTGCAGGGTATCTACAACTAATGAAAAACTGTTTTTT. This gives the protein CACRVSTTNEKLFF.

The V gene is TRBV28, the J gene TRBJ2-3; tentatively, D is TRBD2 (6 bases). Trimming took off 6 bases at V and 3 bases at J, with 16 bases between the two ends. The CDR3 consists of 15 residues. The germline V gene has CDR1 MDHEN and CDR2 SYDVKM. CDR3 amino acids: CASSARDGQTDTQYF. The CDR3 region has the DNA TGTGCCAGCAGCGCGCGGGATGGTCAAACAGATACGCAGTATTTT.

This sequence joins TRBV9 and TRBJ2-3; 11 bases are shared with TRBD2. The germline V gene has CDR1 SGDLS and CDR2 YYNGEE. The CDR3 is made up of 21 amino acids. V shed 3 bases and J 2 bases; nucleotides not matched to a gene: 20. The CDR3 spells CASSEADQWTSGWGPTDTQYF. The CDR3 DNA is TGTGCCAGCAGCGAGGCGGATCAGTGGACTAGCGGGTGGGGTCCCACAGATACGCAGTATTTT.

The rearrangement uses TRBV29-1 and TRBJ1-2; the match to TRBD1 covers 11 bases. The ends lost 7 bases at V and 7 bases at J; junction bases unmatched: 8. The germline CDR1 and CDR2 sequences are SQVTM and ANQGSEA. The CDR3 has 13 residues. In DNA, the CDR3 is TGCAGCGCCGGGACAGGGGGACAGGGTGGCTACACCTTC. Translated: CSAGTGGQGGYTF.

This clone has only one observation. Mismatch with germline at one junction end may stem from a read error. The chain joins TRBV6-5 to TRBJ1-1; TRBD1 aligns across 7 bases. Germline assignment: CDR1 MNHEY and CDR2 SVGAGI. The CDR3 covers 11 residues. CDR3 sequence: CASTPTPGTDF. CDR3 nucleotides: TGTGCCAGCACCCCCACCCCCGGGACAGACTTT.

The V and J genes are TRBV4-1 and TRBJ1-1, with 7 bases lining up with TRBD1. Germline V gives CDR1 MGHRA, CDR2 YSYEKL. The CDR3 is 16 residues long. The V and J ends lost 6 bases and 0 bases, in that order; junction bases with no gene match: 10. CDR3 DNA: TGCGCCAGCAGTCAGCTCACCGGGACAGTGAACACTGAAGCTTTCTTT. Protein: CASSQLTGTVNTEAFF.

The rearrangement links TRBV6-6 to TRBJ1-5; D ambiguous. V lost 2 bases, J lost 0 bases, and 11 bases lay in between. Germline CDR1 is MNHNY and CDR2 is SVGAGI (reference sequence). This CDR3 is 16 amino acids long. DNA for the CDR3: TGTGCCAGCAGTTACCCCCGAGAGCCTAGCAATCAGCCCCAGCATTTT. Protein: CASSYPREPSNQPQHF.

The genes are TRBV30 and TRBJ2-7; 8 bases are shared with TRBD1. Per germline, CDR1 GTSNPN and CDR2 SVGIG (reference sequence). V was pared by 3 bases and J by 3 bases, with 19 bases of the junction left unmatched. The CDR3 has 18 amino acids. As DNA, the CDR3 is TGTGCCTGGAGCCCCTTCGGGACAGGCAGAAGGGGTGGCTACGAGCAGTACTTC. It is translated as CAWSPFGTGRRGGYEQYF.